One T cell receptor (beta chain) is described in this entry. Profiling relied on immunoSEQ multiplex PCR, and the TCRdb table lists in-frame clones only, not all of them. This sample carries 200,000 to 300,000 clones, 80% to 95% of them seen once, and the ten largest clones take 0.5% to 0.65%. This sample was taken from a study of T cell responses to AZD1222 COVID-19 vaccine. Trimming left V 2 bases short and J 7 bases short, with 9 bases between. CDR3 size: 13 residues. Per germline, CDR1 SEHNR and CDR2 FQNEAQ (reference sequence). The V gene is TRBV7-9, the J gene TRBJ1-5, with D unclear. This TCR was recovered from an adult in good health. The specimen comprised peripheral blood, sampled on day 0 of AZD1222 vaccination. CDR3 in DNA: TGTGCCAGCAGCTTAATGGAGAACCAGCCCCAGCATTTT. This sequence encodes CASSLMENQPQHF.